This TCR beta chain was found in a study of circulating CD8 cells and anti-PD-1 response in melanoma (TCRdb year 2020). Background on the whole study: Nivolumab was administered to patients intravenously at 3 mg/kg every 2 weeks. Responders were defined as patients showing complete or partial responses, and non-responders as patients showing stable or progressive disease (RECIST v1.1). In on-treatment samples, a biotinylated anti-human IgG4 antibody was used to detect PD-1. A total of around 11 melanoma patients were included in the TCR repertoire analysis, 4 of them responders and 7 non-responders. The melanoma cohort included roughly 13 patients, of whom seven received anti-PD-1 as first-line therapy and six had previously received targeted therapy or immunotherapy. The investigation overall reported the following: Because tumor material was not accessible, tumor reactivity was instead assessed by peptide assays on expanded sorted subsets. Only baseline and M1 samples, drawn from a small cohort with few responders, went into the published TCR repertoire comparisons. The DNEG repertoire had the highest diversity, the PD-1 and DPOS repertoires had similar and higher clonality, and the TIGIT repertoires had the lowest diversity. Between subsets, repertoires were largely private, with fewer than 7.5% of TRB clonotypes shared at M1, and the highest sharing was seen between DPOS and TIGIT. Because material was limited, most experiments were generally run without replicates. Both treatment-naive and previously treated patients were included in the cohort, and this mixing was noted by the authors as something that could influence results.

Using a BD FACSAria II cell sorter, four subsets defined by PD-1 and/or TIGIT were sorted from live CD3+CD8+TCRalphabeta+ cells. To characterize how relevant each subset is to anti-PD-1 therapy response, circulating CD8 T cells were sorted into four subsets based on PD-1 and TIGIT expression. For every sorted CD8 T-cell subset, sequencing covered both the TCR alpha and the TCR beta chains. Peripheral blood was collected at three points: before the first anti-PD-1 injection, after two injections and after four injections. PBMCs were isolated immediately by Ficoll gradient centrifugation. Until use, PBMCs were stored frozen in liquid nitrogen in RPMI containing approximately 18% FCS and 10% DMSO. After thawing, PBMCs were stained with a viability dye plus antibodies against CD3, CD8alpha, TCRalphabeta, PD-1 and TIGIT. The RNeasy Kit was used to extract total RNA, and all samples came in with a RIN above 7.

This clonotype is medium-sized (0.01 to 0.1%). The antigen this receptor binds is unknown. No clone much larger than this one lies a single base away; base qualities are absent. Sequenced using a NextSeq 500. Starting from about 15 ng of total RNA, TCR libraries were made with the QIAseq Immune Repertoire RNA Library Kit, Human TCR Panel. TCR libraries were sequenced on an Illumina NextSeq with a Mid Output V2 kit, using asymmetric 261x41 paired-end reads. Every TCR library was diluted down to roughly 4 nM, then pooled, denatured and loaded at about 0.9 pM. In the paper's pipeline: TCR FASTQ files were processed in the QIAGEN GeneGlobe Data Analysis Center, and downstream analysis was performed in R 3.5.2. To get clonality, Shannon entropy was normalized by the log of the number of unique productive sequences and the result was subtracted from one. Within each subset, Fisher exact tests at 5% FDR identified TRA or TRB clonotypes differing in abundance between baseline and M1. Clonotypes with differential abundance were put into four groups: emerging, expanding, contracting or non-expanding/contracting. Repertoire overlap between patients was measured with Morisita's overlap index. TCRdb reworked the public reads: Q25 trimming with fastp, MiXCR clone assembly, productive beta chains retained. One record per CDR3 amino acid sequence lists the most common genes and DNA. V and J calls and clone size were set by TCRdb, not the authors. This sample has about 1,600 distinct CDR3 sequences in its table, and about a tenth of those were observed once. The ten largest clones add up to around 5.2% of the sample.

The germline V gene encodes CDR1 SGHTS and CDR2 YDEGEE. V lost 2 bases and J lost 8 bases; the stretch between them is 20 bases long. The CDR3 runs 16 residues from the cysteine to the phenylalanine. Of all the DNA, just the CDR3 is kept, 48 bases in frame from base 1. The sequence is built from TRBV5-8 and TRBJ2-1; the D gene is perhaps TRBD1, on 6 matching bases. Source: CD8+ T cells from PBMCs, taken at baseline or after one month of anti-PD-1 therapy (not recorded which). The receptor was derived from a human donor with melanoma. The CDR3 loop reads CASSFQGGARADEQFF. At the DNA level, the sequence is TGTGCCAGCAGCTTCCAAGGGGGTGCCCGGGCGGATGAGCAGTTCTTC.